The 23 T cell receptor beta chains below come from one sample, sequenced in a study of glioma-infiltrating T cells. Amplification of TCR alpha and beta CDR3 regions from RNA used iRepertoire nested multiplex PCR. A single record per CDR3 protein comes from TCRdb applying MiXCR to the multiplex PCR reads. The sample shows roughly 120,000 distinct CDR3 sequences, roughly 20% of them seen only once. Material for sequencing was glioma tissue, nonneoplastic brain tissue, or PBMCs (not recorded which). These receptors all stem from a human donor with low-grade glioma or glioblastoma, undergoing nonglioma brain surgery, or in good health (not recorded which).

Concerning this clonotype: This could be a read error, since a much larger clone is one nucleotide away. This chain joins TRBV4-2 and TRBJ2-5; the D gene is possibly TRBD2 (5 bases). V was pared by 1 base and J by 3 bases, with 15 bases between. The CDR3 sequence is 16 residues long. Germline-derived CDR1 and CDR2 are LGHNA and YNFKEQ. The CDR3 region has the DNA TGTGCCAGCAGCCAAGGGACTCTGACCCTGGAAGAGACCCAGTACTTC. Protein product: CASSQGTLTLEETQYF.

Points on this clonotype: A clone one base away is much larger, so this may be a read error. V is TRBV29-1 and J is TRBJ2-7; 11 nucleotides agree with TRBD1. The V gene's germline CDR1 is SQVTM and CDR2 ANQGSEA. CDR3 length: 14 residues. CDR3 region: CSVGGQGATYEHYF. The CDR3 DNA reads as TGCAGCGTCGGTGGACAGGGGGCCACCTACGAGCATTACTTC.

At least ten counts were recorded for this clonotype. An end of the junction does not agree with germline; a read error may underlie this. V is TRBV20-1 and J is TRBJ2-1, with 8 bases lining up with TRBD2. This CDR3 has 12 residues. Germline loops: CDR1 DFQATT, CDR2 SNEGSKA (reference sequence). CDR3 nucleotides: TGCAGTGCCAAAACTAGCGGACGCAGTAGCCTCTTC. It translates to CSAKTSGRSSLF.

The table lists this clonotype with many counts. This chain connects TRBV12-3 or TRBV12-4 to TRBJ2-1, with 7 nucleotides matching TRBD2. CDR3 length equals 15 residues. The ends lost 3 bases at V and 3 bases at J; junction bases unmatched: 5. The CDR3 coding sequence is TGTGCCAGCAGTTTGGGCGGGAGTAACTACAATGAGCAGTTCTTC. Its translation: CASSLGGSNYNEQFF.

This clonotype was seen ten or more times. The chain combines TRBV12-3 or TRBV12-4 with TRBJ2-5; D is undetermined. V lost 3 bases to trimming and J lost 5 bases, with 7 bases between them. The CDR3 has 12 amino acids. The CDR3 reads CASSFASETQYF. Here the CDR3 DNA reads TGTGCCAGCAGTTTTGCGAGCGAGACCCAGTACTTC.

The sample holds many counts of this clonotype. The CDR3 region is CAISESRDDHGYTF. As DNA, the CDR3 is TGTGCCATCAGTGAGAGCCGGGATGACCATGGCTACACCTTC. This rearrangement joins TRBV10-3 to TRBJ1-2; D is unclear. The germline gives CDR1 ENHRY, CDR2 SYGVKD. This CDR3 has 14 residues. Between the trimmed V and J ends, which lost 2 bases and 6 bases, there was a span of 13 bases.

Comments on this clonotype: With a much larger clone just one base away, this may be a read error. V gene TRBV6-5 combines with J gene TRBJ2-5; D might be TRBD1 (6 bases). Germline V gene lookup returns CDR1 MNHEY and CDR2 SVGAGI. The CDR3 contains 16 residues. Trimming shortened V by 2 bases and J by 7 bases, and 20 bases separated the two germline ends. As DNA, the CDR3 is TGTGCCAGCAGTTACCCCCACAGGGATGATAGAGGGACCCAGTACTTC. Translation: CASSYPHRDDRGTQYF.

This clonotype was counted ten times or more. The chain uses TRBV4-2 and TRBJ2-3, with D hard to call. V was shortened by 2 bases and J by 0 bases, with 18 bases between the two germline ends. The CDR3 spans 18 residues. Germline assignment: CDR1 LGHNA and CDR2 YNFKEQ. The CDR3 here is CASSQIPPGLTSTDTQYF. The CDR3 nucleotides are TGTGCCAGCAGCCAAATTCCCCCGGGCCTAACTAGCACAGATACGCAGTATTTT.

The chain employs TRBV6-5 and TRBJ2-5; weak D call: TRBD1 (5 bases). V was clipped by 5 bases and J by 2 bases, with 12 bases between them. The CDR3 loop spans 14 amino acids. Germline-derived CDR1 and CDR2 are MNHEY and SVGAGI. The CDR3 reads CASSDRAGQETQYF. The CDR3 coding sequence is TGTGCCAGCAGTGATAGGGCAGGGCAAGAGACCCAGTACTTC.

This clonotype showed up many times. V is TRBV6-1 and J is TRBJ2-5; D gene ambiguous. This CDR3 spans 14 amino acids. Germline V gene sequence: CDR1 MNHNS, CDR2 SASEGT. The V gene lost 5 bases and the J gene lost 4 bases, with 14 bases spanning the gap. This CDR3 is CASSYLGRRETQYF. The CDR3 region has the DNA TGTGCCAGCAGTTATCTTGGCAGACGAGAGACCCAGTACTTC.

Ten or more counts support this clonotype. The rearrangement joins TRBV12-3 or TRBV12-4 to TRBJ2-7; 9 nucleotides match TRBD2. The V and J ends lost 5 bases and 2 bases, in that order; junction bases with no gene match: 10. This CDR3 is built from 16 residues. The CDR3 reads CASSILAGVSPYEQYF. The CDR3 DNA is TGTGCCAGCAGTATCTTAGCGGGAGTAAGCCCCTACGAGCAGTACTTC.

Only a few counts were recorded for this clonotype. V gene TRBV29-1 combines with J gene TRBJ2-7; perhaps TRBD2 as D (5 bases). From germline, CDR1 is SQVTM and CDR2 ANQGSEA. V gave up 4 bases and J gave up 5 bases, with 18 bases separating them. The CDR3 is 14 amino acids. The CDR3 is CSVVLGVRSNEQYF. The DNA for the CDR3 is TGCAGCGTTGTTTTGGGAGTTCGGTCTAACGAGCAGTACTTC.

This clonotype has ten or more counts. This chain uses TRBV29-1 with TRBJ1-3; 10 positions agree with TRBD1. Trimming removed 5 bases from V and 3 bases from J; junction bases left unmatched: 4. CDR3 length equals 14 residues. Germline CDR1 and CDR2: SQVTM and ANQGSEA. In DNA, the CDR3 is TGCAGCGTTTGGGACAGGGGAAGTGGAAACACCATATATTTT. Translated, it gives CSVWDRGSGNTIYF.

This clonotype was seen a few times. The J gene is TRBJ1-5, the V gene TRBV5-6, with D possibly being TRBD1 (6 bases). There are 14 residues in the CDR3. Germline assignment: CDR1 SGHDT and CDR2 YYEEEE. The germline V and J ends were trimmed by 0 bases and 9 bases, with 13 bases remaining between them. CDR3 bases: TGTGCCAGCAGCTTGGGCAGGGGATTTGGGCCCCAGCATTTT. Translation gives CASSLGRGFGPQHF.

As to this clonotype: Possible read error: a much larger clone is one base away. This chain uses TRBV3-1 with TRBJ2-2; D remains unclear. From germline, CDR1 is LGHDT and CDR2 YNNKEL (reference sequence). The CDR3 extends over 14 amino acids. The CDR3 reads CASSQGPATAELFF. CDR3 DNA sequence: TGTGCCAGCAGCCAAGGACCGGCCACCGCGGAGCTGTTTTTT.

With regard to this clonotype: A read error is possible here, since a much larger clone lies one base away. The chain has TRBV4-1 and TRBJ1-2, with D unclear. This CDR3 contains 13 residues. Germline V gene data show CDR1 as MGHRA and CDR2 as YSYEKL. CDR3 amino acids: CAGSQGPNYGYTF. DNA of the CDR3: TGCGCCGGCAGCCAAGGACCTAACTATGGCTACACCTTC.

Of note for this clonotype: This may be a read error: a much more frequent sequence differs by one nucleotide. This chain connects TRBV2 to TRBJ1-4; the D is unclear. Germline CDR1 SNHLY, CDR2 FYNNEI. The CDR3 runs to 13 residues. The V and J ends lost 4 bases and 10 bases respectively, with 13 bases between them. The CDR3, as DNA: TGTGCCAGCAGTGGAACGACATTAGGAAAACTGTTTTTT. Protein: CASSGTTLGKLFF.

This clonotype was counted between two and nine times. Being one base from a much bigger clone, this may be a read error. The chain recombines TRBV5-4 with TRBJ2-3; no definite D call. The CDR3 runs 12 residues. V was cut by 2 bases and J by 4 bases, with 5 bases left in between. CDR1 and CDR2 (germline): SGHNT, YYREEE (reference sequence). The CDR3 loop reads CASSFVADTQYF. The CDR3 DNA is TGTGCCAGCAGCTTTGTCGCAGATACGCAGTATTTT.

This clonotype was detected ten times or more. The rearrangement links TRBV4-3 to TRBJ1-5; D remains ambiguous. Germline lookup yields CDR1 LGHNA and CDR2 YSLEER. The CDR3 runs 15 residues. Deletions cut 0 bases from V and 6 bases from J, with 12 bases between. The CDR3 coding sequence is TGCGCCAGCAGCCAAGATAGAGGAAAAACTCAGCCCCAGCATTTT. It specifies CASSQDRGKTQPQHF.

This clonotype came up a few times. The chain joins TRBV5-1 to TRBJ2-2; no clear D. There are 13 residues in the CDR3. Germline V gene sequence: CDR1 SGHRS, CDR2 YFSETQ. Trimming removed 2 bases at V and 3 bases at J, with 5 bases between. The CDR3: CASSFQDTGELFF. Written as DNA, the CDR3 is TGCGCCAGCAGCTTCCAGGACACCGGGGAGCTGTTTTTT.

This clonotype was counted ten times or more. The J gene is TRBJ2-5, the V gene TRBV5-1; 9 bases line up with TRBD2. The CDR3 runs 17 residues. J was trimmed by 2 bases and V by 4 bases; bases with no gene match: 12. Germline CDR1 is SGHRS and CDR2 is YFSETQ. DNA for the CDR3: TGCGCCAGCAGCCTCATGACTAGCGGAAACTCTCAAGAGACCCAGTACTTC. Protein product: CASSLMTSGNSQETQYF.

This clonotype has at least ten counts. This rearrangement joins TRBV27 to TRBJ2-3; TRBD2 matches 13 bases. The CDR3 loop spans 16 amino acids. Germline V gene data show CDR1 as MNHEY and CDR2 as SMNVEV (reference sequence). Germline trimming cut 5 bases from V and 4 bases from J; bases unmatched to any gene: 6. CDR3 sequence: CASSLLLAGGPDTQYF. For the CDR3, the DNA is TGTGCCAGCAGTCTCCTACTAGCGGGAGGGCCAGATACGCAGTATTTT.

This clonotype was seen a few times. The chain employs TRBV3-1 and TRBJ2-2; no clear D. The CDR3 is 15 amino acids. Between the trimmed V and J ends, which lost 0 bases and 6 bases, there was a span of 11 bases. Germline V gives CDR1 LGHDT, CDR2 YNNKEL (reference sequence). CDR3 region: CASSQDIPRAGELFF. CDR3 in DNA: TGTGCCAGCAGCCAAGATATCCCTAGGGCCGGGGAGCTGTTTTTT.